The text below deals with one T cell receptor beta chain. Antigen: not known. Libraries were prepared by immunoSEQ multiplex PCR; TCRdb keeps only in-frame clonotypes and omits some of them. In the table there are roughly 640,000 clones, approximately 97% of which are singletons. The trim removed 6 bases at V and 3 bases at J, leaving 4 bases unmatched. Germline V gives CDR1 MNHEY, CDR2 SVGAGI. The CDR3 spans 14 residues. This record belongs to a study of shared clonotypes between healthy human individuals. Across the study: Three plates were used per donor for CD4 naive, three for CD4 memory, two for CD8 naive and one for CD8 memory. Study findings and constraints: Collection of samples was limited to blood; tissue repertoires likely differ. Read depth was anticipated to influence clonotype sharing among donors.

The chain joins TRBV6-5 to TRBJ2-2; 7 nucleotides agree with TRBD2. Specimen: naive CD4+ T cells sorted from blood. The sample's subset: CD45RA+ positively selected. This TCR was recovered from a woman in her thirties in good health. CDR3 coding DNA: TGTGCCAGCAGGGCTAGCGGTTACACCGGGGAGCTGTTTTTT. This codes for CASRASGYTGELFF.